This TCR beta chain is drawn from a study of cytomegalovirus exposure and HLA in healthy donors. Healthy individuals who donated bone marrow served as the donors. Germline assignment: CDR1 MNHEY and CDR2 SMNVEV (reference sequence). This CDR3 is built from 14 residues. The V end was cut by 3 bases, the J end by 8 bases, with 16 bases between. Details on this clone: What it binds is not known.

Primers for the PCR totalled 60 Vbeta and 13 Jbeta. Sequenced by immunoSEQ multiplex PCR; TCRdb stores in-frame clones only, minus some. There are approximately 150,000 clones in the sample; around 78% occur only once, and around 1.5% lies in the top ten. Notes on the study in general: In a later analysis, TCR beta V- and J-gene trimming showed a link to a missense DCLRE1C variant. Later, an analysis showed that TCR beta chains associated with HLA were more clonally expanded than others that were equally common. Cytomegalovirus-associated TCR beta chains were listed, numbering 150 to 200.

Sequenced sample: PBMCs. The sequence was obtained from a woman under 30 in good health and CMV-seronegative. The chain has TRBV27 and TRBJ1-1; the D gene is possibly TRBD1 (5 bases). This CDR3 is CASSFMTASGEAFF. In DNA form, the CDR3 reads TGTGCCAGCAGTTTCATGACAGCCTCAGGGGAAGCTTTCTTT.